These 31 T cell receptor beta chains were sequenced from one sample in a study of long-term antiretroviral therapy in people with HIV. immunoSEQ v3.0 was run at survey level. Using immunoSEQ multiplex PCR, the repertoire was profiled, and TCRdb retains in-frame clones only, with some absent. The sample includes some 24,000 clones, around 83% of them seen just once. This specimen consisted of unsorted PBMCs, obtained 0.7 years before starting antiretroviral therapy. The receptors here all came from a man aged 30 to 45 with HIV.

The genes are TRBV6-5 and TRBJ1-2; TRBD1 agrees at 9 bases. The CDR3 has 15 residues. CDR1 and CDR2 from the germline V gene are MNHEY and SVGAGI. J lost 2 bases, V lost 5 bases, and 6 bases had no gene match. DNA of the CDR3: TGTGCCAGCAGTGCCAACAGGGGGCGGAACTATGGCTACACCTTC. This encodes CASSANRGRNYGYTF.

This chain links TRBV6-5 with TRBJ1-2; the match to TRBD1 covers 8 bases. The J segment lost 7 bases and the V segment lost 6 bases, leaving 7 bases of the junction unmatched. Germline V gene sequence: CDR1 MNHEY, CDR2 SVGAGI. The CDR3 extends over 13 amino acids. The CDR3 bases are TGTGCCAGCAGGGGATCAGGGGGCTTTGGCTACACCTTC. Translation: CASRGSGGFGYTF.

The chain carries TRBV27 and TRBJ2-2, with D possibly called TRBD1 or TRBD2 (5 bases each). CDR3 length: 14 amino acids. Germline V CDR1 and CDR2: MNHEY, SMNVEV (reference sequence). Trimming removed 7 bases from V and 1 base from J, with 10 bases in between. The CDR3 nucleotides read TGTGCCAGCACTAAGGGGAGGAACACCGGGGAGCTGTTTTTT. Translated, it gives CASTKGRNTGELFF.

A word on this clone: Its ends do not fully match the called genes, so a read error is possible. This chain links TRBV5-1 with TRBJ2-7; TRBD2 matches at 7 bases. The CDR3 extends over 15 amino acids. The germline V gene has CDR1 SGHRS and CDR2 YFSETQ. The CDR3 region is CASSPRSTSSNEQYF. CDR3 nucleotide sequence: TGCGCCAGCAGTCCCCGCTCGACTAGCTCCAACGAGCAGTACTTC.

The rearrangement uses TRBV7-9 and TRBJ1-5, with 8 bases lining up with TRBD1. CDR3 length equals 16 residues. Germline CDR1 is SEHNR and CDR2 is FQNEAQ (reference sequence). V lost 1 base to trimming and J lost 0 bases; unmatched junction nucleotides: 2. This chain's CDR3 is CASSLGQGYSNQPQHF. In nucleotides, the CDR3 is TGTGCCAGCAGCTTAGGACAGGGGTATAGCAATCAGCCCCAGCATTTT.

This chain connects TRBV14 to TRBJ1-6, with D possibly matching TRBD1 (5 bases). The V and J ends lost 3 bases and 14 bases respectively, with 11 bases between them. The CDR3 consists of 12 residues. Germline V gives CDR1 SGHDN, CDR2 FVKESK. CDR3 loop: CASSQPPGALHF. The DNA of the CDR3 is TGTGCCAGCAGCCAGCCGCCGGGGGCCCTCCACTTT.

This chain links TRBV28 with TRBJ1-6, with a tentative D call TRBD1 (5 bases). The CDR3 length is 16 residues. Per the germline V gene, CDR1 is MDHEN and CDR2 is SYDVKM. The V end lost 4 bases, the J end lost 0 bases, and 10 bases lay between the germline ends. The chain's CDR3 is CASSSPGSSYNSPLHF. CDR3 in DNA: TGTGCCAGCAGTTCCCCAGGGAGCTCCTATAATTCACCCCTCCACTTT.

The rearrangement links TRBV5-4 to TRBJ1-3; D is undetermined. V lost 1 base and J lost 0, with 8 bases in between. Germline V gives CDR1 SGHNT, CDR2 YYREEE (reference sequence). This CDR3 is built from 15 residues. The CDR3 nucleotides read TGTGCCAGCAGCTTGTCGGGGATCTCTGGAAACACCATATATTTT. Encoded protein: CASSLSGISGNTIYF. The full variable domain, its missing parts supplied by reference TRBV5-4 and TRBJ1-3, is ETGVTQSPTHLIKTRGQQVTLRCSSQSGHNTVSWYQQALGQGPQFIFQYYREEENGRGNFPPRFSGLQFPNYSSELNVNALELDDSALYLCASSLSGISGNTIYFGEGSWLTVV.

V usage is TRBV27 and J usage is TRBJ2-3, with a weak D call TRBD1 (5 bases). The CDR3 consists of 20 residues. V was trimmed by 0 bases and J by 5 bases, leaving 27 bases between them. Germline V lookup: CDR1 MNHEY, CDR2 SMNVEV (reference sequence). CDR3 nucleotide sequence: TGTGCCAGCAGTTTATCCTACGCCCCGACAGCAACGAAATTCAGAGATACGCAGTATTTT. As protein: CASSLSYAPTATKFRDTQYF.

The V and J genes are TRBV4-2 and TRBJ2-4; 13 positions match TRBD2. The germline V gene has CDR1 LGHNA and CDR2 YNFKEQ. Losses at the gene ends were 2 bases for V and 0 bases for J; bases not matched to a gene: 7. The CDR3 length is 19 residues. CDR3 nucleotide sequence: TGTGCCAGCAGCCAAATCACTAGCGGGAGGGGAGTAGCCAAAAACATTCAGTACTTC. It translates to CASSQITSGRGVAKNIQYF.

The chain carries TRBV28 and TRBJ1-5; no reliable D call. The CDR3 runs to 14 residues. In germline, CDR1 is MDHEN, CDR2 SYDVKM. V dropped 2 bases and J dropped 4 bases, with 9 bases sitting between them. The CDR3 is CASSLPLQNQPQHF. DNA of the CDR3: TGTGCCAGCAGTTTACCGTTGCAGAATCAGCCCCAGCATTTT.

The CDR3 DNA follows: TGTGCCTGGAACCCACCCGGGACTAGCGGGAGCGAGCAGTACTTC. Protein sequence: CAWNPPGTSGSEQYF. The chain has TRBV30 and TRBJ2-7; 14 bases agree with TRBD2. The CDR3 runs 15 residues. In germline, CDR1 is GTSNPN, CDR2 SVGIG (reference sequence). V trimming: 4 bases; J trimming: 6 bases; junction bases outside the gene matches: 8.

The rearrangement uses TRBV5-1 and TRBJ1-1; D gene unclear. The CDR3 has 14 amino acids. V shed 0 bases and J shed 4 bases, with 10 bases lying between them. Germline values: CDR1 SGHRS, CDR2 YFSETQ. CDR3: CASSLEGKVTEAFF. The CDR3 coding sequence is TGCGCCAGCAGCTTGGAAGGGAAGGTCACTGAAGCTTTCTTT.

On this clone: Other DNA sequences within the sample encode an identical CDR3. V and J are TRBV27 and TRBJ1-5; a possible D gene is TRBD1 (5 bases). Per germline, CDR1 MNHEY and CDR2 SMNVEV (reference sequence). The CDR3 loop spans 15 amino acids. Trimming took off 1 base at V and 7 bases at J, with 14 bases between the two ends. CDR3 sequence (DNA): TGTGCCAGCAGTTTATTCCCGGGGCGCAGGCAGCCCCAGCATTTT. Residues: CASSLFPGRRQPQHF.

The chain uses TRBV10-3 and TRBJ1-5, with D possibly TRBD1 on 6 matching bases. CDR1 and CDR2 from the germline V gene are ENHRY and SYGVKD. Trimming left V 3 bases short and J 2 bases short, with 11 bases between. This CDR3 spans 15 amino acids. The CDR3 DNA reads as TGTGCCATCAGTGAACAGGGAGGGGGCAATCAGCCCCAGCATTTT. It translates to CAISEQGGGNQPQHF.

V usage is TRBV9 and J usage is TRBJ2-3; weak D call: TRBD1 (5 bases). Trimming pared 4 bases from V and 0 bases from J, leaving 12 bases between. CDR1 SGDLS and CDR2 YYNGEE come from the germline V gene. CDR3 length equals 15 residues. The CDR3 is CASSPQGVSTDTQYF. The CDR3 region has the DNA TGTGCCAGCAGCCCCCAAGGGGTTAGCACAGATACGCAGTATTTT.

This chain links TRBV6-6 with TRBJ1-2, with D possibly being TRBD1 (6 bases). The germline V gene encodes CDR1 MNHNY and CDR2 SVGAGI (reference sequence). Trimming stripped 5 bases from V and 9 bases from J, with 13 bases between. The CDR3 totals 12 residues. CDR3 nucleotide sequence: TGTGCCAGCAGTCCTCCAGGGGCAAGCTACACCTTC. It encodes CASSPPGASYTF.

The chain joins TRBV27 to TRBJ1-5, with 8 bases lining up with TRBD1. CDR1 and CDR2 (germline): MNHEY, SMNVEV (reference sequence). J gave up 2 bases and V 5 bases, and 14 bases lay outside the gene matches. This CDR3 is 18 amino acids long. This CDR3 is CASSPDRGGSMGNQPQHF. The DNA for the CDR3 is TGTGCCAGCAGTCCCGACAGGGGAGGGTCTATGGGCAATCAGCCCCAGCATTTT.

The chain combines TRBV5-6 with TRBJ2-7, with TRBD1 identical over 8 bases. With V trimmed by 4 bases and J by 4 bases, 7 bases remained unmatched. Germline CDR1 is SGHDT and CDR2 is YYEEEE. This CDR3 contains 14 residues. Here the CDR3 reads CASSPPTGDYEQYF. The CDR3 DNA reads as TGTGCCAGCAGCCCGCCGACAGGGGATTACGAGCAGTACTTC.

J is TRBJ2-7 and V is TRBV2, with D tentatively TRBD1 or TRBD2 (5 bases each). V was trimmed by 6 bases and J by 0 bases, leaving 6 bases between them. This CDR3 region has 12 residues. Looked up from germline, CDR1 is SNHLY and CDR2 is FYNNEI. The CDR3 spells CASSGTSYEQYF. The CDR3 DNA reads TGTGCCAGCAGCGGGACCTCCTACGAGCAGTACTTC.

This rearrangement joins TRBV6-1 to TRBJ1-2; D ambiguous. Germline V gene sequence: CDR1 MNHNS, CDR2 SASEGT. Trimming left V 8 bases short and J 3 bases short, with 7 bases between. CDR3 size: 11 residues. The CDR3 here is CASQQDYGYTF. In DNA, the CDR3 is TGTGCCAGCCAGCAGGACTATGGCTACACCTTC.

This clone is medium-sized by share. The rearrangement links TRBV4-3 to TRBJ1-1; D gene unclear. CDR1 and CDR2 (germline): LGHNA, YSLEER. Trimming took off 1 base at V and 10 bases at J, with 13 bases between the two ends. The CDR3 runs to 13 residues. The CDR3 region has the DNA TGCGCCAGCAGCCAAGCAGGAGCCTCGGGAGCTTTCTTT. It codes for CASSQAGASGAFF.

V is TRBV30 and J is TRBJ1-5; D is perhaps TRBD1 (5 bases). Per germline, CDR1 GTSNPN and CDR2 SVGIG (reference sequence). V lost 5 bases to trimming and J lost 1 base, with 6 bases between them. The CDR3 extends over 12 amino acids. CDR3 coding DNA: TGTGCCTGGGGACAAAGCAATCAGCCCCAGCATTTT. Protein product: CAWGQSNQPQHF.

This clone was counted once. The CDR3 DNA reads TGTGCCAGCAGCCCGCCCGACAGGGGAGCAGGTGGCTACACCTTC. This gives the protein CASSPPDRGAGGYTF. The chain combines TRBV4-2 with TRBJ1-2, with 8 positions matching TRBD1. V trimming: 4 bases; J trimming: 7 bases; junction bases outside the gene matches: 11. The CDR3 totals 15 residues. Germline loops: CDR1 LGHNA, CDR2 YNFKEQ.

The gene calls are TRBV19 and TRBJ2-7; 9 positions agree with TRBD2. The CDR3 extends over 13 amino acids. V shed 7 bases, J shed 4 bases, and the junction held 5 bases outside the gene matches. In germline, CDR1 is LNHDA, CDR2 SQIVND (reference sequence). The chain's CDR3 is CASKQTSGYEQYF. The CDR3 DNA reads TGTGCCAGTAAGCAGACTAGCGGATACGAGCAGTACTTC.

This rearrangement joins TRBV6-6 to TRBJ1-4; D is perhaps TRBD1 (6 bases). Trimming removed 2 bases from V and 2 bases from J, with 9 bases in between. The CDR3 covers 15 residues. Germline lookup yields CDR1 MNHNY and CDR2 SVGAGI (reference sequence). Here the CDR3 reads CASSYGGATNEKLFF. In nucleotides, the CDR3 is TGTGCCAGCAGTTACGGGGGGGCCACTAATGAAAAACTGTTTTTT.

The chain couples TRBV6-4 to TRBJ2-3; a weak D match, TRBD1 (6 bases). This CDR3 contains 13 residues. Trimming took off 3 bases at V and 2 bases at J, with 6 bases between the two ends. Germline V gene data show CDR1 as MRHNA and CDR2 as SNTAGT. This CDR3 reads CASSEGATDTQYF. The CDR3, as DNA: TGTGCCAGCAGTGAGGGGGCCACAGATACGCAGTATTTT.

DNA for the CDR3: TGTGCCAGCAGGGTAGCCTACGAGCAGTACTTC. It is translated as CASRVAYEQYF. This sequence joins TRBV28 and TRBJ2-7; D gene unclear. CDR3 length: 11 residues. The germline V and J ends were trimmed by 6 bases and 2 bases, with 5 bases remaining between them. CDR1 and CDR2 (germline): MDHEN, SYDVKM. Supplemented by reference TRBV28 and TRBJ2-7, the full variable domain reads DVKVTQSSRYLVKRTGEKVFLECVQDMDHENMFWYRQDPGLGLRLIYFSYDVKMKEKGDIPEGYSVSREKKERFSLILESASTNQTSMYLCASRVAYEQYFGPGTRLTVT.

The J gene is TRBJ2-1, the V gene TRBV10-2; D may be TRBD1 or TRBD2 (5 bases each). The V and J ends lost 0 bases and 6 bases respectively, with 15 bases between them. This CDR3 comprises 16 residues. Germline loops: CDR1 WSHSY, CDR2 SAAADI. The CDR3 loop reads CASSESRGFGTNEQFF. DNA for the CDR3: TGCGCCAGCAGTGAGTCGAGGGGCTTCGGTACCAATGAGCAGTTCTTC.

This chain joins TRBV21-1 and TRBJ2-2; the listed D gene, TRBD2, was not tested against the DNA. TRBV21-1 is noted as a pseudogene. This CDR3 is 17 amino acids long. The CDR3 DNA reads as TGTGCCAGCCCGTCGGGACTAGCGGGACTGAACACCGGGGAGCTGTTTTTT. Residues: CASPSGLAGLNTGELFF.

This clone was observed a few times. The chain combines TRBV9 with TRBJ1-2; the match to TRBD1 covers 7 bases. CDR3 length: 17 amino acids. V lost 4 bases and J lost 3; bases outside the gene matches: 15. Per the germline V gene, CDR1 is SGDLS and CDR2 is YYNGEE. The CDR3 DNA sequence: TGTGCCAGCAGCCCAGACAGGGAGGGAATGTATGACTATGGCTACACCTTC. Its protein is CASSPDREGMYDYGYTF.